Listed below are T cell receptor beta chains from one sample, sequenced in a study of cytomegalovirus exposure and HLA in healthy donors. Assay: immunoSEQ multiplex PCR; the TCRdb copy retains only in-frame clones and omits some. Here the sample spans some 150,000 clones, approximately 72% being singletons. Sequenced: PBMCs. The receptors shown here come from a man aged 35 to 55 in good health and CMV-seronegative. CDR3s include the opening cysteine and the closing phenylalanine or tryptophan. A D gene is named only where the DNA matches it firmly. A row's size may be missing; if present it is once, few, many or a size class.

abundance | d_gene | j_gene | v_gene | CDR3aa
. | TRBD2 | TRBJ2-7 | TRBV10-1 | CASSEPGGLAACSYEQYF
few | TRBD2 | TRBJ2-1 | TRBV6-5 | CASSYSTSGGPNEQFF
. | TRBD1 | TRBJ1-5 | TRBV7-6 | CASSPGTGGSSNQPQHF
. | . | TRBJ2-3 | TRBV7-2 | CASSLIGHSSTDTQYF
. | TRBD2 | TRBJ2-2 | TRBV9 | CASPPKLAGGTGELFF
. | . | TRBJ1-5 | TRBV9 | CASGQHNQPQHF
. | . | TRBJ1-1 | TRBV19 | CASSIIWDSNTEAFF
. | . | TRBJ2-1 | TRBV9 | CASSVGSYNEQFF
few | . | TRBJ2-7 | TRBV30 | CAWSVDTGREQYF
. | TRBD1 | TRBJ2-7 | TRBV7-2 | CASSPHPTGGLYEQYF
. | TRBD2 | TRBJ2-1 | TRBV10-3 | CAITSSGGAGNEQFF
once | . | TRBJ1-4 | TRBV28 | CAWGEGPNEKLFF
. | . | TRBJ2-3 | TRBV4-1 | CASSQWARGTDTQYF
. | TRBD2 | TRBJ2-5 | TRBV5-1 | CASSVAGGQETQYF
. | TRBD1 | TRBJ2-5 | TRBV9 | CASSGGRGETQYF
. | . | TRBJ2-7 | TRBV6-5 | CASSYLHGAQAQYF
few | TRBD1 | TRBJ1-2 | TRBV7-9 | CASSLEQGAVDNYGYTF
. | . | TRBJ2-1 | TRBV5-6 | CASSLGRERYNEQFF
. | . | TRBJ2-5 | TRBV7-6 | CASSLAGLETQYF
. | . | TRBJ2-5 | TRBV5-1 | CASSYRSQETQYF